The entry that follows covers one TCR beta chain sequence. The data derive from a study of T cell changes during pregnancy in multiple sclerosis. This table comes from immunoSEQ multiplex PCR, and its TCRdb copy is limited to in-frame clones, with some not included. The sample carries roughly 42,000 clones, roughly nine tenths recorded once. Looked up from germline, CDR1 is KGHSH and CDR2 is LQKENI. V trimming: 2 bases; J trimming: 4 bases; junction bases outside the gene matches: 4. The CDR3 extends over 14 amino acids. Material: CD4+ T cells from peripheral blood mononuclear cells, obtained before pregnancy. This clonotype was obtained from a female donor with multiple sclerosis, enrolled in a pregnancy study. V usage is TRBV18 and J usage is TRBJ1-2; the match to TRBD1 covers 7 bases. CDR3 in amino acids: CASSPAGGGYGYTF. The CDR3 DNA is TGTGCCAGCTCACCAGCAGGGGGAGGCTATGGCTACACCTTC.